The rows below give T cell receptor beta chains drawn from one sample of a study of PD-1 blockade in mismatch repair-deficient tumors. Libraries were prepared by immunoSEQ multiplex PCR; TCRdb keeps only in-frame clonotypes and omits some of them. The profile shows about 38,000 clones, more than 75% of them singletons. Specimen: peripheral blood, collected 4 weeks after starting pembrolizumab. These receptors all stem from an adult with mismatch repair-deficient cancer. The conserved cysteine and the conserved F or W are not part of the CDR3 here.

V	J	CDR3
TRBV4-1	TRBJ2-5	ASSQAAEGVVETQY
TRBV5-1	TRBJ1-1	ASSFTANTEAF
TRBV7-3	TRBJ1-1	ASSLGGRAPGTEAF
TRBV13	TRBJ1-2	ASSFRMTDPNYGYT
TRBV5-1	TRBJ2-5	ASSPGTLAGGSQETQY
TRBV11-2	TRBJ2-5	ASSLDLMETQY
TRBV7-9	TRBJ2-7	ASSFYGGGLSYEQY
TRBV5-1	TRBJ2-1	ASSFRGSYNEQF
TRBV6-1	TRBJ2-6	ASSAGNNVLT
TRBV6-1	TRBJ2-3	ASSEKTGFRTDTQY
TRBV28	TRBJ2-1	ASTRVGLAGGTNNEQF
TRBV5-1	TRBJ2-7	ASSPGVGLEQY
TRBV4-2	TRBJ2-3	ASSQDMPSGQNTQY
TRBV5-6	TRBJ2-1	ASSFDREIHNEQF
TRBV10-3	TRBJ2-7	AISESGLADEQY
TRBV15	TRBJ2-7	ATTLAGTGAEQY
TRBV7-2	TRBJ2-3	ASSGGKSDTQY
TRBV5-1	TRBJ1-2	ASSLTPAAKANYGYT
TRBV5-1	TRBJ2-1	ASSLGASGNEQF
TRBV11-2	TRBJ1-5	ASSLLLRNSNQPQH
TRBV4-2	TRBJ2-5	ASSQDRAGGKETQY
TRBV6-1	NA	ASSVWYEQY
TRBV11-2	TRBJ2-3	ASSILAGITTDTQY
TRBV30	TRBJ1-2	AWSQGGGLDT
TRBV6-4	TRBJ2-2	ASSDSETGELF
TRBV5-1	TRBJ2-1	ASSLAVRSGRLSSYNEQF